Following are 3 T cell receptor beta chains from one sample sequenced in a study of identical twins. TCRdb re-derived calls from the 5' RACE reads in MiXCR, one entry per CDR3 protein. The sample contains 500,000 or so distinct CDR3 sequences, 14% of which appear only once. Another study also made use of these data, one on yellow fever vaccine responses in identical twins.

Material: CD4+ T cells sorted from blood. All receptors derive from a woman under 30 in good health.

The chain combines TRBV7-2 with TRBJ2-7; possibly TRBD2 for D (6 bases). The CDR3 is made up of 12 amino acids. The germline gives CDR1 SGHTA, CDR2 FQGNSA. Trimming cost V 9 bases and J 0 bases, with 9 bases left between them. For the CDR3, the DNA is TGTGCCAGTGGGGGGAGCTCCTACGAGCAGTACTTC. Translation: CASGGSSYEQYF.

The CDR3 DNA is TGTGCCAGCAGGAGCGCAGGAGCTCAAGAGACCCAGTACTTC. Translation gives CASRSAGAQETQYF. The chain has TRBV7-9 and TRBJ2-5; unclear D gene. The V end was cut by 6 bases, the J end by 2 bases, with 13 bases between. This CDR3 contains 14 residues. The germline V gene has CDR1 SEHNR and CDR2 FQNEAQ (reference sequence).

The chain is built from TRBV20-1 and TRBJ2-7; no clear D gene. Germline V CDR1 and CDR2: DFQATT, SNEGSKA (reference sequence). The CDR3 sequence is 12 residues long. Trimming pared 1 base from V and 5 bases from J, leaving 9 bases between. CDR3 coding DNA: TGCAGTGCTAGAGCAGACAAAAACGAGCAGTACTTC. Translating it yields CSARADKNEQYF.